This entry is about one TCR beta chain. These data come from a study of monozygotic twins with inflammatory bowel disease. The CDR3 is 17 amino acids. Germline V lookup: CDR1 SGHDN, CDR2 FVKESK. TCRdb reanalyzed the 5' RACE reads and collapses them to one entry per CDR3 protein, without DNA. The specimen's table records just over 300,000 distinct CDR3 sequences. The clonotype comes from a human donor with ulcerative colitis or Crohn's disease, or a healthy co-twin of an affected twin (not recorded which). The V and J genes are TRBV14 and TRBJ2-3; TCRdb's D call, TRBD2, is unchecked because there is no DNA. The sequenced material came from blood. This CDR3 reads CASSHFPGPEYTDTQYF.